This entry features one T cell receptor beta chain sequence. Its antigen is still unknown. A clone one base away is much larger, so this may be a read error. These data come from a study of blood T cells in healthy people across ages. Findings and caveats of the study: Getting older went along with TCR beta diversity per million T cells dropping roughly linearly.

A second PCR, run for roughly 7 to 12 cycles, used a sample-barcoded 5' primer plus a J-beta primer mix. MiXCR was run by TCRdb on the 5' RACE reads, yielding one entry per CDR3 protein. The table includes about 1.1 million distinct CDR3 sequences, more than 30% detected once. CDR3 length equals 17 residues. Germline-derived CDR1 and CDR2 are LGHNA and YSLEER. The chain joins TRBV4-3 to TRBJ2-6, with D tentatively TRBD1 (6 bases). Sequencing was carried out using blood. The receptor's source is a man between 18 and 29 years old in good health. CDR3 protein: CAGSQGQSESGANVLTF. The CDR3 bases are TGCGCCGGCAGCCAAGGACAGTCAGAGTCTGGGGCCAACGTCCTGACTTTC.